This T cell receptor (beta chain) was identified during a study of CD8 T cells in ankylosing spondylitis. Notes on the study in general: Ankylosing spondylitis blood appeared to be characterized by a TCR beta motif of under 10 highly homologous variants. Researchers reportedly found disease-linked clones significantly enriched in matched ankylosing spondylitis synovial fluid.

V shed 8 bases and J shed 4 bases, with 24 bases lying between them. The CDR3 has 17 residues. From germline, CDR1 is MNHEY and CDR2 SVGEGT. TCRdb called the 5' RACE reads again in MiXCR, with one record for every CDR3 protein. The sample lists some 220,000 distinct CDR3 sequences, around 7.9% seen once, with approximately 15% in the top ten. This clonotype appeared many times. The antigen remains undetermined. The sample comprised blood, either unsorted or a sorted T cell fraction (not recorded which). The sequence was collected from a male donor with ankylosing spondylitis. The V and J genes are TRBV6-2 or TRBV6-3 and TRBJ1-5, with D possibly TRBD1 on 6 matching bases. The CDR3 here is CASAISRTAQENQPQHF. DNA of the CDR3: TGTGCCAGCGCAATTTCCCGGACAGCCCAGGAAAATCAGCCCCAGCATTTT.